The rows below give T cell receptor beta chains drawn from one sample of a study of technical replicates of blood from a handful of donors. Generated by immunoSEQ multiplex PCR, the TCRdb table keeps only in-frame clones and is missing some. Of 80,000 to 100,000 clones listed, roughly nine tenths are singletons. What was sequenced was T cells isolated from PBMCs. These receptors came from a human donor in good health. Both conserved end residues are part of each CDR3. D genes are given only for firm matches. Not all rows give a size; the values are once, few, many and, for expanded clones, a class.

>TRBJ2-3|-|-|TRBV18
CASSPQLAGTDTQYF
TGTGCCAGCTCACCACAGCTAGCCGGCACAGATACGCAGTATTTT
>TRBJ1-5|TRBD1|-|TRBV18
CASSSGGAGNQPQHF
TGTGCCAGCTCATCAGGGGGCGCGGGCAATCAGCCCCAGCATTTT
>TRBJ1-1|-|-|TRBV6-1
CASAPGGARTEAFF
TGTGCCAGCGCTCCTGGGGGGGCGCGGACTGAAGCTTTCTTT
>TRBJ1-2|-|-|TRBV4-1
CASSQRWDTRYGYTF
TGCGCCAGCAGCCAGAGGTGGGACACACGCTATGGCTACACCTTC
>TRBJ1-5|TRBD1|-|TRBV12-5
CASGPGQGMMPQHF
TGTGCTAGTGGACCGGGACAGGGGATGATGCCCCAGCATTTT
>TRBJ2-5|TRBD2|-|TRBV9
CASSVSHSGGETQYF
TGTGCCAGCAGCGTATCCCATAGCGGGGGCGAGACCCAGTACTTC
>TRBJ1-1|-|-|TRBV15
CATSTLGARGEAFF
TGTGCCACCAGCACCCTAGGGGCCAGAGGTGAAGCTTTCTTT
>TRBJ2-5|-|-|TRBV30
CAWRAAQETQYF
TGTGCCTGGAGGGCTGCCCAGGAGACCCAGTACTTC
>TRBJ2-5|-|-|TRBV30
CAWSVRQPQETQYF
TGTGCCTGGAGTGTACGACAGCCCCAAGAGACCCAGTACTTC
>TRBJ2-5|TRBD2|-|TRBV5-1
CASSLGGGEETQYF
TGCGCCAGCAGCTTGGGCGGGGGGGAAGAGACCCAGTACTTC
>TRBJ2-3|-|-|TRBV15
CATSTSLGADTQYF
TGTGCCACCAGCACTTCTTTAGGAGCGGATACGCAGTATTTT
>TRBJ2-7|-|-|TRBV2
CASSEPDIYEQYF
TGTGCCAGCAGTGAACCGGACATCTACGAGCAGTACTTC
>TRBJ1-2|-|-|TRBV7-2
CASSFSQYYGYTF
TGTGCCAGCAGCTTTTCCCAGTACTATGGCTACACCTTC
>TRBJ2-7|TRBD1|once|TRBV18
CASSPQGTATYEQYF
TGTGCCAGCTCACCCCAGGGGACAGCGACCTACGAGCAGTACTTC
>TRBJ1-2|TRBD1|once|TRBV5-1
CASSRDRDYGYTF
TGCGCCAGCAGCCGTGACAGGGACTATGGCTACACCTTC
>TRBJ2-7|-|-|TRBV2
CASRWGETYEQYF
TGTGCCAGCAGGTGGGGGGAGACCTACGAGCAGTACTTC
>TRBJ2-7|-|-|TRBV6-1
CASSAASLTYEQYF
TGTGCCAGCTCAGCGGCCAGTCTTACCTACGAGCAGTACTTC
>TRBJ2-3|-|-|TRBV27
CASSSRGVGTDTQYF
TGTGCCAGCAGCTCGAGAGGAGTTGGCACAGATACGCAGTATTTT
>TRBJ2-6|TRBD1|-|TRBV25-1
CASSGGRVHGANVLTF
TGTGCCAGTTCAGGGGGCAGGGTGCATGGGGCCAACGTCCTGACTTTC
>TRBJ1-2|TRBD1|-|TRBV28
CASSYTNRDSQLMGGYTF
TGTGCCAGCAGTTACACCAATAGGGACAGCCAATTGATGGGGGGCTACACCTTC
>TRBJ2-1|TRBD2|-|TRBV7-8
CASSPVGGRDNEQFF
TGTGCCAGCAGTCCCGTTGGGGGGAGGGACAATGAGCAGTTCTTC
>TRBJ2-2|TRBD2|-|TRBV11-3
CASSLVIGGAGTGELFF
TGTGCCAGCAGCTTAGTAATCGGGGGGGCCGGCACCGGGGAGCTGTTTTTT
>TRBJ2-2|TRBD1|-|TRBV6-4
CASRGQVNTGELFF
TGTGCCAGCAGGGGACAGGTGAACACCGGGGAGCTGTTTTTT
>TRBJ2-1|-|-|TRBV21-1
CASSKSLPALRSYNEQFF
TGTGCCAGCAGCAAATCACTACCAGCTCTTCGCTCCTACAATGAGCAGTTCTTC
>TRBJ2-7|TRBD2|-|TRBV11-2
CASSTSTGTSYYEQYF
TGTGCCAGCAGCACCTCAACCGGGACTAGCTACTACGAGCAGTACTTC
>TRBJ2-2|-|once|TRBV5-1
CASSLAGVTGELFF
TGCGCCAGCAGCTTGGCCGGAGTAACCGGGGAGCTGTTTTTT
>TRBJ2-4|TRBD2|-|TRBV19
CASSTRTLAGEGENIQYF
TGTGCCAGTAGTACCCGTACTTTAGCGGGAGAAGGGGAAAACATTCAGTACTTC
>TRBJ2-2|TRBD2|-|TRBV29-1
CSVRSQRESTGELFF
TGCAGCGTACGGTCCCAGCGGGAGAGCACCGGGGAGCTGTTTTTT
>TRBJ1-2|-|once|TRBV27
CASSLIRGEGGYTF
TGTGCCAGCAGTTTAATTCGCGGCGAGGGTGGCTACACCTTC
>TRBJ1-3|-|-|TRBV28
CASSFRGGGNTIYF
TGTGCCAGCAGTTTCCGGGGGGGTGGAAACACCATATATTTT
>TRBJ2-7|TRBD2|-|TRBV28
CASSKISGGAYEQYF
TGTGCCAGCAGCAAAATTAGCGGGGGGGCCTACGAGCAGTACTTC
>TRBJ2-1|TRBD2|-|TRBV6-4
CASSDSASGGSDEQFF
TGTGCCAGCAGTGACTCGGCTAGCGGGGGGTCAGATGAGCAGTTCTTC
>TRBJ2-7|-|-|TRBV19
CASKIGAGAYEQYF
TGTGCCAGTAAGATCGGAGCCGGAGCCTACGAGCAGTACTTC
>TRBJ2-5|-|-|TRBV5-1
CASGRLAEEVETQYF
TGCGCCAGCGGGAGATTAGCGGAGGAGGTAGAGACCCAGTACTTC
>TRBJ1-1|-|few|TRBV27
CASSTRVAAFF
TGTGCCAGCAGTACCAGGGTAGCAGCTTTCTTT
>TRBJ2-2|-|-|TRBV4-2
CASSPFWSTGELFF
TGTGCCAGCAGCCCATTCTGGAGTACCGGGGAGCTGTTTTTT
>TRBJ1-1|-|few|TRBV6-5
CASSRTVNTEAFF
TGTGCCAGCAGCCGGACAGTGAACACTGAAGCTTTCTTT
>TRBJ2-3|-|-|TRBV6-4
CASKAGVSTDTQYF
TGTGCCAGCAAGGCGGGCGTCAGCACAGATACGCAGTATTTT
>TRBJ1-1|-|once|TRBV7-9
CASNDRGLLEAFF
TGTGCCAGCAACGATCGGGGTTTGCTCGAAGCTTTCTTT
>TRBJ2-7|TRBD2|-|TRBV4-1
CASSQAVRVAGGEQYF
TGCGCCAGCAGCCAAGCGGTGCGGGTAGCGGGAGGGGAGCAGTACTTC
>TRBJ2-1|TRBD2|once|TRBV5-4
CASSSGTSGRDEQFF
TGTGCCAGCAGCTCTGGGACTAGCGGGAGGGACGAGCAGTTCTTC
>TRBJ2-7|-|-|TRBV5-4
CASSLGQEGSYEQYF
TGTGCCAGCAGCTTGGGACAGGAAGGCTCCTACGAGCAGTACTTC